Below are 30 T cell receptor beta chains sequenced from a single sample in a study of PD-1 blockade in classical Hodgkin lymphoma. Every patient experienced relapse after autologous stem cell transplantation, and brentuximab vedotin exposure varied. The assay was immunoSEQ multiplex PCR, and TCRdb's table has in-frame clones only and misses some. This table holds about 6,500 clones, about 80% found once. Sequencing used peripheral blood mononuclear cells (PBMCs), obtained at baseline. The receptors here all came from a human donor with classical Hodgkin lymphoma.

The V gene is TRBV10-2, the J gene TRBJ2-1, with D perhaps matching TRBD2 (5 bases). The germline V gene encodes CDR1 WSHSY and CDR2 SAAADI. The V end lost 6 bases, the J end lost 3 bases, and 9 bases lay between the germline ends. The CDR3 loop spans 13 amino acids. CDR3 nucleotides: TGCGCCAGCAGGGGAGAATACTACAATGAGCAGTTCTTC. Translating it yields CASRGEYYNEQFF.

J is TRBJ1-2 and V is TRBV29-1; no clear D. The germline V and J ends were trimmed by 2 bases and 1 base, with 8 bases remaining between them. The CDR3 has 13 residues. Per germline, CDR1 SQVTM and CDR2 ANQGSEA. The CDR3 nucleotides read TGCAGCGTTGAAATAGGGAATAACTATGGCTACACCTTC. Translated, it gives CSVEIGNNYGYTF.

V is TRBV29-1 and J is TRBJ2-1; TRBD2 matches 10 bases. Germline trimming cut 3 bases from V and 7 bases from J; bases unmatched to any gene: 6. Germline V CDR1 and CDR2: SQVTM, ANQGSEA. The CDR3 loop spans 14 amino acids. The CDR3 spells CSVDIAGGVNEQFF. CDR3 bases: TGCAGCGTTGACATAGCGGGAGGAGTGAATGAGCAGTTCTTC.

The chain employs TRBV30 and TRBJ2-3; 7 nucleotides match TRBD2. This CDR3 is built from 15 residues. The germline V gene has CDR1 GTSNPN and CDR2 SVGIG (reference sequence). V dropped 4 bases and J dropped 2; count of bases not matched to a gene: 9. DNA for the CDR3: TGTGCCTGGATAAATCGGGGGGTATCCACAGATACGCAGTATTTT. This encodes CAWINRGVSTDTQYF.

Here the CDR3 reads CASMRQSYNEQFF. CDR3 DNA: TGCGCCAGCATGAGACAATCCTACAATGAGCAGTTCTTC. The chain employs TRBV5-1 and TRBJ2-1, with no clear D. Germline loops: CDR1 SGHRS, CDR2 YFSETQ. V lost 6 bases and J lost 1, with 8 bases in between. This CDR3 spans 13 amino acids.

As regards this clone: Other DNA sequences in the sample encode the same CDR3. The CDR3 coding sequence is TGTGCCAGTAGTATCCGACAGGGGGCTTTTCAGCCCCAGCATTTT. It yields the protein CASSIRQGAFQPQHF. V is TRBV19 and J is TRBJ1-5; 10 nucleotides line up with TRBD1. The V segment lost 3 bases and the J segment 6 bases; nucleotides outside the gene matches: 5. The CDR3 consists of 15 residues. CDR1 and CDR2 (germline): LNHDA, SQIVND (reference sequence). The variable domain in full, with the rest retrieved from reference TRBV19 and TRBJ1-5, is DGGITQSPKYLFRKEGQNVTLSCEQNLNHDAMYWYRQDPGQGLRLIYYSQIVNDFQKGDIAEGYSVSREKKESFPLTVTSAQKNPTAFYLCASSIRQGAFQPQHFGDGTRLSIL.

Of note for this clone: This CDR3 is also generated by other DNA sequences in the sample. This sequence joins TRBV28 and TRBJ1-1; the D gene is possibly TRBD1 (5 bases). This CDR3 is built from 14 residues. Germline CDR1 reads MDHEN; CDR2 reads SYDVKM. Trimming left V 3 bases short and J 4 bases short, with 12 bases between. CDR3 coding DNA: TGTGCCAGCAGTTTTGGTCAGGGAGCCACTGAAGCTTTCTTT. Translation gives CASSFGQGATEAFF.

The V and J genes are TRBV7-6 and TRBJ2-5, with TRBD2 matching 13 bases. Germline CDR1 SGHVS, CDR2 FNYEAQ. J was trimmed by 5 bases and V by 4 bases; bases with no gene match: 7. This CDR3 is built from 16 residues. The CDR3 region is CASSSGTSGIWETQYF. CDR3 in DNA: TGTGCCAGCAGCTCCGGGACTAGCGGGATTTGGGAGACCCAGTACTTC. Full variable domain (rest looked up from reference TRBV7-6 and TRBJ2-5): GAGVSQSPRYKVTKRGQDVALRCDPISGHVSLYWYRQALGQGPEFLTYFNYEAQQDKSGLPNDRFSAERPEGSISTLTIQRTEQRDSAMYRCASSSGTSGIWETQYFGPGTRLLVL.

This chain connects TRBV4-2 to TRBJ2-4, with TRBD2 matching 8 bases. CDR1 and CDR2 from the germline V gene are LGHNA and YNFKEQ. The length of the CDR3 is 18 residues. Trimming at V came to 3 bases and at J to 5 bases, leaving 15 bases not matched to a gene. In nucleotides, the CDR3 is TGTGCCAGCAGCCATCCAGGCACTAGCGGACGGGGGGAAAACATTCAGTACTTC. Its translation: CASSHPGTSGRGENIQYF.

The chain employs TRBV13 and TRBJ2-1; tentatively, D is TRBD1 or TRBD2 (5 bases each). The CDR3 runs 16 residues. Trimming left V 5 bases short and J 1 base short, with 15 bases between. Germline-derived CDR1 and CDR2 are PRHDT and FYEKMQ (reference sequence). The CDR3 loop reads CASSAGTVRSYNEQFF. The CDR3 nucleotides are TGTGCCAGCAGCGCCGGGACGGTGAGATCCTACAATGAGCAGTTCTTC.

The gene calls are TRBV6-4 and TRBJ2-6; D may be TRBD1 (5 bases). CDR3 length: 15 amino acids. Germline-derived CDR1 and CDR2 are MRHNA and SNTAGT. Trimming removed 4 bases at V and 0 bases at J, with 7 bases between. The DNA of the CDR3 is TGTGCCAGCAGTGCCGACAGCTCTGGGGCCAACGTCCTGACTTTC. Its protein product is CASSADSSGANVLTF.

The J gene is TRBJ2-1, the V gene TRBV29-1; perhaps TRBD1 as D (5 bases). Trimming removed 4 bases from V and 4 bases from J, with 20 bases in between. Germline V gives CDR1 SQVTM, CDR2 ANQGSEA. This CDR3 contains 16 residues. CDR3 nucleotides: TGCAGCGTTGGGGGTCTTGTCCAGGGCCGATACAATGAGCAGTTCTTC. Its translation: CSVGGLVQGRYNEQFF.

V and J are TRBV5-1 and TRBJ2-7; 7 bases align to TRBD2. The CDR3 is 12 residues long. Germline CDR1 is SGHRS and CDR2 is YFSETQ. Unmatched junction bases numbered 10, after V lost 4 bases and J lost 12 bases. The CDR3 loop is CASSGTSENWYF. CDR3 coding DNA: TGCGCCAGCAGCGGCACTAGCGAAAACTGGTACTTC.

This chain joins TRBV19 and TRBJ2-5; possibly TRBD2 for D (5 bases). CDR1 is LNHDA, CDR2 SQIVND, per germline (reference sequence). The CDR3 is made up of 14 amino acids. Trimming shortened V by 3 bases and J by 5 bases, and 13 bases separated the two germline ends. The CDR3 protein is CASSMLASRETQYF. Here the CDR3 DNA reads TGTGCCAGTAGTATGTTGGCTAGCAGGGAGACCCAGTACTTC.

In this sample, this clone turned up a few times. The chain recombines TRBV10-3 with TRBJ2-3, with a weak D call TRBD2 (6 bases). CDR3 size: 14 residues. Germline V CDR1 and CDR2: ENHRY, SYGVKD. Deletions cut 6 bases from V and 9 bases from J, with 19 bases between. The DNA of the CDR3 is TGTGCCATCAGCGTAAACCGGGAGCCCCTGACGCAGTATTTT. Its protein is CAISVNREPLTQYF.

This CDR3 is CASSPLDRVNIQYF. The CDR3 DNA reads as TGTGCCAGCAGCCCACTGGACAGGGTAAACATTCAGTACTTC. The chain has TRBV7-9 and TRBJ2-4; 8 nucleotides match TRBD1. The CDR3 is 14 residues long. V gave up 5 bases and J gave up 6 bases; unmatched junction bases: 6. Per the germline V gene, CDR1 is SEHNR and CDR2 is FQNEAQ (reference sequence).

The J gene is TRBJ2-1, the V gene TRBV7-2, with D possibly being TRBD1 (6 bases). Trimming shortened V by 6 bases and J by 7 bases, and 19 bases separated the two germline ends. The CDR3 contains 15 residues. Germline-derived CDR1 and CDR2 are SGHTA and FQGNSA. CDR3 sequence (DNA): TGTGCCAGCAGATCGGCGGCAGGGGCGTTTAATGAGCAGTTCTTC. Residues: CASRSAAGAFNEQFF.

This clone was picked up a small number of times. The chain links TRBV6-6 to TRBJ1-5, with a weak D call TRBD1 (5 bases). From germline, CDR1 is MNHNY and CDR2 SVGAGI (reference sequence). V lost 4 bases and J 1 base, leaving 11 bases between the germline ends. There are 15 residues in the CDR3. CDR3 bases: TGTGCCAGCAGTTTGGGGGACCCCAGCAATCAGCCCCAGCATTTT. Its translation is CASSLGDPSNQPQHF.

The V gene is TRBV6-5, the J gene TRBJ1-1; maybe TRBD1 (5 bases). The V end lost 6 bases, the J end lost 2 bases, and 16 bases lay between the germline ends. Germline V gives CDR1 MNHEY, CDR2 SVGAGI. This CDR3 contains 15 residues. The CDR3 DNA is TGTGCCAGCAGCCCCAGGTCTGACAGAAACACTGAAGCTTTCTTT. Its protein product is CASSPRSDRNTEAFF.

This clone has only one observation. The rearrangement links TRBV28 to TRBJ2-3, with TRBD1 matching 8 bases. J gave up 4 bases and V 5 bases, and 11 bases lay outside the gene matches. This CDR3 has 16 residues. CDR1 is MDHEN and CDR2 is SYDVKM in the germline V gene. The CDR3, as DNA: TGTGCCAGCAGTCCAAACGACAGGGGATGGGCAGATACGCAGTATTTT. Encoded protein: CASSPNDRGWADTQYF.

The chain uses TRBV9 and TRBJ1-2; D unclear. V shed 4 bases and J shed 8 bases, with 18 bases lying between them. This CDR3 is 14 amino acids long. Germline values: CDR1 SGDLS, CDR2 YYNGEE. CDR3 sequence: CASSPPGGIGGYTF. As DNA, the CDR3 is TGTGCCAGCAGCCCTCCGGGAGGGATCGGGGGCTACACCTTC.

The chain employs TRBV19 and TRBJ2-1; 10 bases fit TRBD2. Germline values: CDR1 LNHDA, CDR2 SQIVND (reference sequence). This CDR3 has 15 amino acids. The V and J ends lost 3 bases and 7 bases, in that order; junction bases with no gene match: 6. The CDR3 DNA reads TGTGCCAGTAGTATTATTCTAGCGGGAGCGAATGAGCAGTTCTTC. Its translation is CASSIILAGANEQFF.

This rearrangement joins TRBV7-3 to TRBJ1-1; D is unclear. V lost 2 bases, J lost 6 bases, and 10 bases lay in between. Germline lookup yields CDR1 SGHTA and CDR2 FQGTGA. This CDR3 is built from 13 residues. The CDR3: CASSLYPAPEAFF. The CDR3 DNA is TGTGCCAGCAGCTTATACCCGGCCCCTGAAGCTTTCTTT.

V usage is TRBV19 and J usage is TRBJ1-1; 10 bases are shared with TRBD1. This CDR3 is built from 16 residues. The germline V gene has CDR1 LNHDA and CDR2 SQIVND (reference sequence). The V gene end was trimmed by 6 bases and the J gene end by 3 bases; junction bases not matched to a gene: 10. CDR3 coding DNA: TGTGCCAGTAGCGATCCGGGACAGGGGAGTGACACTGAAGCTTTCTTT. Residues: CASSDPGQGSDTEAFF. Together with reference TRBV19 and TRBJ1-1, the CDR3 gives the full variable domain: DGGITQSPKYLFRKEGQNVTLSCEQNLNHDAMYWYRQDPGQGLRLIYYSQIVNDFQKGDIAEGYSVSREKKESFPLTVTSAQKNPTAFYLCASSDPGQGSDTEAFFGQGTRLTVV.

V is TRBV19 and J is TRBJ1-1; D perhaps matches TRBD1 (5 bases). Germline values: CDR1 LNHDA, CDR2 SQIVND (reference sequence). The CDR3 is made up of 14 amino acids. Trimming left V 4 bases short and J 5 bases short, with 14 bases between. The CDR3 bases are TGTGCCAGTAGTAGTAACGGGGGAAGGACTGAAGCTTTCTTT. Translation: CASSSNGGRTEAFF.

This clone has only a few counts. The rearrangement joins TRBV7-9 to TRBJ1-1; possibly TRBD1 for D (5 bases). Between the trimmed V and J ends, which lost 0 bases and 8 bases, there was a span of 13 bases. There are 14 residues in the CDR3. Per the germline V gene, CDR1 is SEHNR and CDR2 is FQNEAQ (reference sequence). CDR3 in DNA: TGTGCCAGCAGCTTAGCTTGGGGGGTGGGCGAAGCTTTCTTT. Its protein product is CASSLAWGVGEAFF.

V and J are TRBV11-1 and TRBJ2-7; 10 bases are a match to TRBD1. CDR3 length equals 15 residues. CDR1 and CDR2 (germline): SGHAT, FQDESV (reference sequence). V dropped 1 base and J dropped 4; count of bases not matched to a gene: 4. The CDR3 DNA reads as TGTGCCAGCAGCTTAGAGGGGACAGGGGTGTACGAGCAGTACTTC. Its protein is CASSLEGTGVYEQYF.

The chain recombines TRBV11-2 with TRBJ2-1; possibly TRBD2 for D (6 bases). Trimming removed 0 bases at V and 5 bases at J, with 14 bases between. The germline V gene encodes CDR1 SGHAT and CDR2 FQNNGV. The CDR3 spans 16 residues. This chain's CDR3 is CASSLDRIAGNNEQFF. DNA of the CDR3: TGTGCCAGCAGCTTAGATAGGATTGCGGGGAACAATGAGCAGTTCTTC.

The chain recombines TRBV5-1 with TRBJ1-2; 8 nucleotides match TRBD1. The CDR3 runs to 16 residues. Germline CDR1 is SGHRS and CDR2 is YFSETQ. V lost 1 base and J lost 7; bases outside the gene matches: 12. The CDR3 sequence: CASSLSVDGQGSGYTF. CDR3 bases: TGCGCCAGCAGCTTGTCGGTAGACGGACAGGGAAGTGGCTACACCTTC.

The J gene is TRBJ1-3, the V gene TRBV7-9; 8 nucleotides match TRBD1. Germline V lookup: CDR1 SEHNR, CDR2 FQNEAQ (reference sequence). This CDR3 spans 12 amino acids. With V trimmed by 0 bases and J by 15 bases, 4 bases remained unmatched. For the CDR3, the DNA is TGTGCCAGCAGCTTAGCACAGGGGGATCGATATTTT. Translating gives CASSLAQGDRYF.